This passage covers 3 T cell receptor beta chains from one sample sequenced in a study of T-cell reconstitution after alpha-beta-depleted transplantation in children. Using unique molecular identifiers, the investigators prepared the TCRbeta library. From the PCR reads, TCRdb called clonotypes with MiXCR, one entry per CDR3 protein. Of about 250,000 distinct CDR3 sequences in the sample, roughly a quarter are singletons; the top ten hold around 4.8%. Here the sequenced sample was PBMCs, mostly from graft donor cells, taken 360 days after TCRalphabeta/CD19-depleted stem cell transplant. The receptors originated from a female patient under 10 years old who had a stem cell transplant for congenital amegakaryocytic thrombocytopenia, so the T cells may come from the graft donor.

The CDR3 region has the DNA TGTGCCAGCGCCCGGGTTCTGGGATCACCCCTCCACTTT. Encoded protein: CASARVLGSPLHF. The chain employs TRBV3-1 and TRBJ1-6; D unresolved. Germline V gives CDR1 LGHDT, CDR2 YNNKEL (reference sequence). Trimming removed 8 bases from V and 10 bases from J, with 15 bases in between. This CDR3 is 13 amino acids long.

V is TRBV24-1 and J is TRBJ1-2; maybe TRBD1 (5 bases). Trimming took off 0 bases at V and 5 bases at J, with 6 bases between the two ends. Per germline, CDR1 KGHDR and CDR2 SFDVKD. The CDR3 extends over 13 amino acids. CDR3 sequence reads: CATSDLAGYGYTF. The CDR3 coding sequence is TGTGCCACCAGTGATTTGGCAGGGTATGGCTACACCTTC.

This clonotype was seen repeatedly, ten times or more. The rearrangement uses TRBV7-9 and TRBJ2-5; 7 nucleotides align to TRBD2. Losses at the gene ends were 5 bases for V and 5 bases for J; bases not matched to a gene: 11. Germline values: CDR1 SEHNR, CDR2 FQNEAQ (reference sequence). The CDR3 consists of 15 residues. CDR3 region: CASSREGTILETQYF. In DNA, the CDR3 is TGTGCCAGCAGCAGAGAAGGGACTATTTTGGAGACCCAGTACTTC.